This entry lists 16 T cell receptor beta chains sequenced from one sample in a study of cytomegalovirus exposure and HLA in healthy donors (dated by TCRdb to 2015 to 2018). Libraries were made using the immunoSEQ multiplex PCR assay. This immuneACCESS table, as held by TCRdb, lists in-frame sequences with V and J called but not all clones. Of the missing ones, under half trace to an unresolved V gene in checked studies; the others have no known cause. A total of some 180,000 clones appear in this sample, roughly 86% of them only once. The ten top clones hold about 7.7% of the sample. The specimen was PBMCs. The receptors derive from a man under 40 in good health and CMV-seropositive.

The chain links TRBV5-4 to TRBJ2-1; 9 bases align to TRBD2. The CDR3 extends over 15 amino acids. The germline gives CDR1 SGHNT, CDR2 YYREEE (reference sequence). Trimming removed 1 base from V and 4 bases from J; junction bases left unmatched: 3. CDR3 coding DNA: TGTGCCAGCAGCTTGTGGCTAGCGGGATACAATGAGCAGTTCTTC. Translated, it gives CASSLWLAGYNEQFF.

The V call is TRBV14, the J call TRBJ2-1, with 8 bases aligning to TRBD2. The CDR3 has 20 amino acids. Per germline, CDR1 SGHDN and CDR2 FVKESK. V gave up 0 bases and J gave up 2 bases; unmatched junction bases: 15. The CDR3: CASSQDRRGGGRSTYNEQFF. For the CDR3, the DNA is TGTGCCAGCAGCCAAGATCGCCGCGGCGGCGGGAGGAGTACCTACAATGAGCAGTTCTTC.

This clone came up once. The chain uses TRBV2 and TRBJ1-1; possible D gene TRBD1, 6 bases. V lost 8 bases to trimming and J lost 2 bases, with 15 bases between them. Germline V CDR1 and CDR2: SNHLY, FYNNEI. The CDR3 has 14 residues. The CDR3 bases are TGTGCCAGCCTGCCGGGGGGCATAAACACTGAAGCTTTCTTT. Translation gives CASLPGGINTEAFF.

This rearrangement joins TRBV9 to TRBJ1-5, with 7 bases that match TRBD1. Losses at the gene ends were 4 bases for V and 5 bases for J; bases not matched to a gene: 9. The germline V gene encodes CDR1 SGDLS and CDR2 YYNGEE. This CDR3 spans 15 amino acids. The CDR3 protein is CASSPDPGGDQPQHF. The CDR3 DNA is TGTGCCAGCAGCCCAGACCCAGGGGGTGATCAGCCCCAGCATTTT.

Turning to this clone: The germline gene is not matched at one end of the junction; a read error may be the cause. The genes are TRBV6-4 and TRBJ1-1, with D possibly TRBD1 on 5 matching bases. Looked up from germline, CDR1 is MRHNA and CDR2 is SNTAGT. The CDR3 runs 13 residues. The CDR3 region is CASRDSGGTEAFF. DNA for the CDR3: TGTGCCAGCAGGGACTCGGGGGGGACTGAAGCTTTCTTT.

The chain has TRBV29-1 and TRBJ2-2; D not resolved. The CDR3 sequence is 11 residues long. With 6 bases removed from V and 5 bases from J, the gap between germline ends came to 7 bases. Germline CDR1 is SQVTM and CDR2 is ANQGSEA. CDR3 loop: CSVHWTGELFF. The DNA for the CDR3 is TGCAGCGTGCATTGGACCGGGGAGCTGTTTTTT.

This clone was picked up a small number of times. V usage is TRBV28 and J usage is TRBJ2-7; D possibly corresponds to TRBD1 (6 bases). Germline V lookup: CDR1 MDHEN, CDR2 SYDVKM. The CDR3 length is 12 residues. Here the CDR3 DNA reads TGTGCTACCCGGCCAGGGGCCTACGAGCAGTACTTC. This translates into CATRPGAYEQYF.

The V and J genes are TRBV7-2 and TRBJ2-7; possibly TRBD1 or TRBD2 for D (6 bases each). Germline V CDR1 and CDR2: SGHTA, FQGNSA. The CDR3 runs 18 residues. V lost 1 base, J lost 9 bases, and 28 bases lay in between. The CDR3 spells CASSLVGRGEVLLTRQYF. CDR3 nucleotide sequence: TGTGCCAGCAGCTTAGTTGGTAGGGGGGAAGTATTACTAACGCGGCAGTACTTC.

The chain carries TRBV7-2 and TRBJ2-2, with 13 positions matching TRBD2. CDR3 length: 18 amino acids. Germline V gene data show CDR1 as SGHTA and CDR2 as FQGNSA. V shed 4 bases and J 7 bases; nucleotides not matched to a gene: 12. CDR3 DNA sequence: TGTGCCAGCAGCTCGCACCCAACTAGCGGGAGGGCCATCGGGGAGCTGTTTTTT. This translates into CASSSHPTSGRAIGELFF. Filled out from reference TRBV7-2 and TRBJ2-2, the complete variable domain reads GAGVSQSPSNKVTEKGKDVELRCDPISGHTALYWYRQSLGQGLEFLIYFQGNSAPDKSGLPSDRFSAERTGGSVSTLTIQRTQQEDSAVYLCASSSHPTSGRAIGELFFGEGSRLTVL.

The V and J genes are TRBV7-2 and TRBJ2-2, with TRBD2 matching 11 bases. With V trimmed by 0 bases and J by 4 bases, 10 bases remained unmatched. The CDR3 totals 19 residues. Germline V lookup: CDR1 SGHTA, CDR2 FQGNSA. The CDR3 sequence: CASSLALFSGGAGTGELFF. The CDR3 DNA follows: TGTGCCAGCAGCTTAGCGCTCTTTAGCGGGGGGGCAGGCACCGGGGAGCTGTTTTTT.

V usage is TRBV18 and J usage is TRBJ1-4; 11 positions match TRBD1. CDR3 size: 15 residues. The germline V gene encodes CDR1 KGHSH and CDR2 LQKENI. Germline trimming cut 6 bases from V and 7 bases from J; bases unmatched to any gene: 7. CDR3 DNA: TGTGCCAGCTCGTCGGACAGGGGGCTCGGTGAAAAACTGTTTTTT. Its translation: CASSSDRGLGEKLFF.

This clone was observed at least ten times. The CDR3 sequence is CASSHSGLEQYF. CDR3 sequence (DNA): TGTGCCAGCAGTCACTCGGGACTGGAGCAGTACTTC. This sequence joins TRBV7-9 and TRBJ2-7, with a possible D match to TRBD2 (6 bases). Trimming removed 6 bases at V and 7 bases at J, with 13 bases between. Germline CDR1 is SEHNR and CDR2 is FQNEAQ (reference sequence). The CDR3 spans 12 residues.

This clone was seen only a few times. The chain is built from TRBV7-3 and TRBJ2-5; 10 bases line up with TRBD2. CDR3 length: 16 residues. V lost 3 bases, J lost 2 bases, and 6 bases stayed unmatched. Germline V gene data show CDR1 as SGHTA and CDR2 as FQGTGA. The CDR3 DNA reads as TGTGCCAGCAGCTTGAGCCCGACTAGCGGGCAAGAGACCCAGTACTTC. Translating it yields CASSLSPTSGQETQYF.

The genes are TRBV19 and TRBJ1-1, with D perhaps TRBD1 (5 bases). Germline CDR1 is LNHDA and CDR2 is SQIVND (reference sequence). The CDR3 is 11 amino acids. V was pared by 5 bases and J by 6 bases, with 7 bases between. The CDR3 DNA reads TGTGCCAGTAGTGCAGGGCCTGAAGCTTTCTTT. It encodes CASSAGPEAFF.

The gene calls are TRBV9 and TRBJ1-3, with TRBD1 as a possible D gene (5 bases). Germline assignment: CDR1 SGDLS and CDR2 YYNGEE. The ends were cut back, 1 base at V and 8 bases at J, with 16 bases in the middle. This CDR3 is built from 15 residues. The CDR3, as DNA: TGTGCCAGCAGCGTAATGTGGGGGGTCGGCGACACCATATATTTT. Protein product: CASSVMWGVGDTIYF.

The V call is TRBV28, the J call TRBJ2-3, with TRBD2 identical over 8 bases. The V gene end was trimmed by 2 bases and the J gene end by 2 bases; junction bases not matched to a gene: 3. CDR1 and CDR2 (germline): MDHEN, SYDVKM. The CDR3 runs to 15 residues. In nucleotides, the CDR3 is TGTGCCAGCAGTTTAGTAGCGGGGTTCACAGATACGCAGTATTTT. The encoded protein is CASSLVAGFTDTQYF.